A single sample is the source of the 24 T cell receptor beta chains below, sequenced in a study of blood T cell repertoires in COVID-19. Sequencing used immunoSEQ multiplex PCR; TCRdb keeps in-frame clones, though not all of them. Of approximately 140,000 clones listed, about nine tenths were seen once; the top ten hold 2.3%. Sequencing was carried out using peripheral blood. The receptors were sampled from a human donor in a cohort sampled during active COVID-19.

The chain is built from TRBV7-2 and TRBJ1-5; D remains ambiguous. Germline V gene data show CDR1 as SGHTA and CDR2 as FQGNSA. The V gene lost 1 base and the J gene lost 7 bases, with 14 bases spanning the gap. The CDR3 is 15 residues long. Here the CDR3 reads CASSLVPGRGQPQHF. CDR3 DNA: TGTGCCAGCAGCTTAGTTCCGGGGAGAGGACAGCCCCAGCATTTT.

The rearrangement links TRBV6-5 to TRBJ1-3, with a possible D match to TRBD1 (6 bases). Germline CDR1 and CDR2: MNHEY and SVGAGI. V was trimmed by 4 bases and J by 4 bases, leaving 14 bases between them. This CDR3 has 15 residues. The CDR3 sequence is CASSSTGHGGNTIYF. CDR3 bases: TGTGCCAGCAGTTCTACAGGGCATGGAGGAAACACCATATATTTT.

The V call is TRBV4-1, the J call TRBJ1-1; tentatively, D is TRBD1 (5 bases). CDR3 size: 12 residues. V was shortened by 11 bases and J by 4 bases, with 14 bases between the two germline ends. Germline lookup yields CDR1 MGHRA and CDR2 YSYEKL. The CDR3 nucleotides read TGCGCCCCTAGCCCGGGGGGCACTGAAGCTTTCTTT. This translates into CAPSPGGTEAFF.

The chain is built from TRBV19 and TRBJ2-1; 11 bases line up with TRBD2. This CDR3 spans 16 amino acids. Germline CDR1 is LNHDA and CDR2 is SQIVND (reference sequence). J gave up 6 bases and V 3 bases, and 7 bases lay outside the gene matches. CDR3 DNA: TGTGCCAGTAGTATGTTTTCTAGCGGGGGGCCCAATGAGCAGTTCTTC. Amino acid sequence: CASSMFSSGGPNEQFF.

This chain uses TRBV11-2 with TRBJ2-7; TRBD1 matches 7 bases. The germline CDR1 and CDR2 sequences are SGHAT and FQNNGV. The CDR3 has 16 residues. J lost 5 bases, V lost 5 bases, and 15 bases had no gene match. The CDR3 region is CASSHTTGYPGNEQYF. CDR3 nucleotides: TGTGCCAGCAGCCATACGACAGGGTACCCTGGCAACGAGCAGTACTTC.

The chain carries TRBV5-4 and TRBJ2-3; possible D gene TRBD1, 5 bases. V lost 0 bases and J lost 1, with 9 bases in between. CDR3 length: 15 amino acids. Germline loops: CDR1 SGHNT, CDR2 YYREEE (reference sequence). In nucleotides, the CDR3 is TGTGCCAGCAGCTTGGGCGACAGAGGCACAGATACGCAGTATTTT. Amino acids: CASSLGDRGTDTQYF.

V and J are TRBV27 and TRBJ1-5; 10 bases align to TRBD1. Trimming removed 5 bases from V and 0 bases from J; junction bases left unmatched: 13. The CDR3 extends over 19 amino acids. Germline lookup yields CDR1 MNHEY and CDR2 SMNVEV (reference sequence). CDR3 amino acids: CASSPARDRGFLSNQPQHF. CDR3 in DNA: TGTGCCAGCAGTCCAGCAAGGGACAGGGGATTTCTTAGCAATCAGCCCCAGCATTTT.

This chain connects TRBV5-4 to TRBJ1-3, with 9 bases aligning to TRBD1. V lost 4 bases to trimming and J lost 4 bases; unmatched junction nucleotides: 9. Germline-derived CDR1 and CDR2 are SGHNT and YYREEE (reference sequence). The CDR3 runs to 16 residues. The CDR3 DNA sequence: TGTGCCAGCAGCAGCAACAGGGGGCTGGGAGGAAACACCATATATTTT. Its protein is CASSSNRGLGGNTIYF.

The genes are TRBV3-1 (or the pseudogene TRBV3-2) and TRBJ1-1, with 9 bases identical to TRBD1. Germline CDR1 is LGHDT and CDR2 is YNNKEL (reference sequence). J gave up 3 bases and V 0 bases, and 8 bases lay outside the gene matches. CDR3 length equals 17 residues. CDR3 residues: CASSQDLNRTGDTEAFF. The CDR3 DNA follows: TGTGCCAGCAGCCAAGATCTTAATAGGACAGGGGACACTGAAGCTTTCTTT.

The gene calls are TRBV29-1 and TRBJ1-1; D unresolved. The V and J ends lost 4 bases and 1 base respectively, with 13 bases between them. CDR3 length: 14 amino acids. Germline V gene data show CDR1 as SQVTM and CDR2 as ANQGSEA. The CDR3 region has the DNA TGCAGCGTTGTAATGCGGGCTACGAACACTGAAGCTTTCTTT. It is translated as CSVVMRATNTEAFF.

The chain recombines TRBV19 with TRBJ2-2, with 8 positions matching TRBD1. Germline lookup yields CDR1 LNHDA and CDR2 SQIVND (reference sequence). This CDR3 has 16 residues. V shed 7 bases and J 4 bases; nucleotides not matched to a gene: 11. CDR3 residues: CASNQPDRAGTGELFF. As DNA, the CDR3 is TGTGCCAGTAACCAACCGGACAGGGCCGGCACCGGGGAGCTGTTTTTT.

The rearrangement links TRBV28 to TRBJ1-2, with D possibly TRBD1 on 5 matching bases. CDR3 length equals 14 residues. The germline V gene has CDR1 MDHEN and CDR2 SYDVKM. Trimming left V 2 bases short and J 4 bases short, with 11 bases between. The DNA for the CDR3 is TGTGCCAGCAGTTTAGGCGGGGGGAGCTATGGCTACACCTTC. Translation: CASSLGGGSYGYTF.

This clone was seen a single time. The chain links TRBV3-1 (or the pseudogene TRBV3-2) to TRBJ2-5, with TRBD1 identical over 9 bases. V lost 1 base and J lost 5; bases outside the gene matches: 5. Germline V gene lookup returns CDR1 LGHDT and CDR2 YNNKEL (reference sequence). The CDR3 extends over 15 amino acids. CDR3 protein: CASSQGGTGKETQYF. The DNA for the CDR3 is TGTGCCAGCAGCCAAGGAGGGACAGGGAAGGAGACCCAGTACTTC.

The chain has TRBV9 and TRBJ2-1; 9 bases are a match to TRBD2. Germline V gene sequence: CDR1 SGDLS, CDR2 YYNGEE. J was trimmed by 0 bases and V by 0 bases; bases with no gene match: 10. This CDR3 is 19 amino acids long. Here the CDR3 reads CASSVGASGAHGSYNEQFF. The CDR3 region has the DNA TGTGCCAGCAGCGTAGGGGCTAGCGGGGCCCACGGCTCCTACAATGAGCAGTTCTTC. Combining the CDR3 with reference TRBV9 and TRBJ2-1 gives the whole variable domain DSGVTQTPKHLITATGQRVTLRCSPRSGDLSVYWYQQSLDQGLQFLIQYYNGEERAKGNILERFSAQQFPDLHSELNLSSLELGDSALYFCASSVGASGAHGSYNEQFFGPGTRLTVL.

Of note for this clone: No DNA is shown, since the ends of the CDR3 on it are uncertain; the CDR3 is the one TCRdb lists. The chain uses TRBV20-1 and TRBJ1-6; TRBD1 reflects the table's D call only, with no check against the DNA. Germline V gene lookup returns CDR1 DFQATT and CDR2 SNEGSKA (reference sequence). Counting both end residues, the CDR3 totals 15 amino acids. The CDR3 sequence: CSASALWTRNSPLHF.

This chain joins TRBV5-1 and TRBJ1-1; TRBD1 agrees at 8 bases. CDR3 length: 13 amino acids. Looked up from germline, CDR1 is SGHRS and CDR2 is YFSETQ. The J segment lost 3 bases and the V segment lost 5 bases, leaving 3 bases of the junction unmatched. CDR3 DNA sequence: TGCGCCAGCAGTCTGACAGGGGACACTGAAGCTTTCTTT. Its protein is CASSLTGDTEAFF.

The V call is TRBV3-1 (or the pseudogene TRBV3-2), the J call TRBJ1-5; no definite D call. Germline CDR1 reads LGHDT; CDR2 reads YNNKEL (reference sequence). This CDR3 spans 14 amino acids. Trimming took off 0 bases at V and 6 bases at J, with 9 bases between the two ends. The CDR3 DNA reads TGTGCCAGCAGCCAAGATTTGACTGCTCAGCCCCAGCATTTT. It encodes CASSQDLTAQPQHF.

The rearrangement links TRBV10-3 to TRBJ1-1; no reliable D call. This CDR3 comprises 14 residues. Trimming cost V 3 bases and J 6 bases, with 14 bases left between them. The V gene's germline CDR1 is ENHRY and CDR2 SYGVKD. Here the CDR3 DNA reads TGTGCCATCAGTGACTCGGGGTGGAGGGCTGAAGCTTTCTTT. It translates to CAISDSGWRAEAFF.

The chain's CDR3 is CASSRNPGQGVSGELFF. Written as DNA, the CDR3 is TGCGCCAGCAGCCGAAACCCGGGACAGGGGGTATCCGGGGAGCTGTTTTTT. The chain uses TRBV5-1 and TRBJ2-2; 11 bases agree with TRBD1. Looked up from germline, CDR1 is SGHRS and CDR2 is YFSETQ. The CDR3 has 17 amino acids. V trimming: 4 bases; J trimming: 6 bases; junction bases outside the gene matches: 11.

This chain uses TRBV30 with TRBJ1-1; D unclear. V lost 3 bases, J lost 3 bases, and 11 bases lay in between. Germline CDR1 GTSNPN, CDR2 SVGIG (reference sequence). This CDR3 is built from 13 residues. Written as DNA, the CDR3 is TGTGCCTGGAGAGAGACAACCCACACTGAAGCTTTCTTT. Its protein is CAWRETTHTEAFF. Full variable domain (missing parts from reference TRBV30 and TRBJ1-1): SQTIHQWPATLVQPVGSPLSLECTVEGTSNPNLYWYRQAAGRGLQLLFYSVGIGQISSEVPQNLSASRPQDRQFILSSKKLLLSDSGFYLCAWRETTHTEAFFGQGTRLTVV.

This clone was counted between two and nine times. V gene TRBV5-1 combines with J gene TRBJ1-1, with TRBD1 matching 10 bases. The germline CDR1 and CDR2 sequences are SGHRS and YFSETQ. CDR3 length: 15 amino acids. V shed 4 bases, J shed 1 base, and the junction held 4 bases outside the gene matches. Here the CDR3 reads CASSRQGAENTEAFF. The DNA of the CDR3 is TGCGCCAGCAGCCGACAGGGGGCAGAGAACACTGAAGCTTTCTTT.

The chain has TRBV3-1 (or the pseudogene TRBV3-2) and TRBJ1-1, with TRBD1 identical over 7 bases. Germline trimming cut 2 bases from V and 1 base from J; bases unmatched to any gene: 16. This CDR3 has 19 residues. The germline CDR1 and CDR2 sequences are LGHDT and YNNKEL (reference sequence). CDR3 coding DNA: TGTGCCAGCAGCCAAAACTCCGCTTCCAACAGGGGACGGAACACTGAAGCTTTCTTT. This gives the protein CASSQNSASNRGRNTEAFF.

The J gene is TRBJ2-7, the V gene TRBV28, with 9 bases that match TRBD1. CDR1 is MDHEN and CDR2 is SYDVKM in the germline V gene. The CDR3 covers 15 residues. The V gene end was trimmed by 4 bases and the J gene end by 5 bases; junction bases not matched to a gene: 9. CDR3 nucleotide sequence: TGTGCCAGCAGTTCCCCTTCGGGACAGGGACACGAGCAGTACTTC. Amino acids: CASSSPSGQGHEQYF.

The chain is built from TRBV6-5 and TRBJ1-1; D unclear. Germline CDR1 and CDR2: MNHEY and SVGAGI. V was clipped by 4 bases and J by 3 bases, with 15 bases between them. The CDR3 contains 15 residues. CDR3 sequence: CASSSSAPGDTEAFF. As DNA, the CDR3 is TGTGCCAGCAGTTCCTCGGCCCCCGGGGACACTGAAGCTTTCTTT.